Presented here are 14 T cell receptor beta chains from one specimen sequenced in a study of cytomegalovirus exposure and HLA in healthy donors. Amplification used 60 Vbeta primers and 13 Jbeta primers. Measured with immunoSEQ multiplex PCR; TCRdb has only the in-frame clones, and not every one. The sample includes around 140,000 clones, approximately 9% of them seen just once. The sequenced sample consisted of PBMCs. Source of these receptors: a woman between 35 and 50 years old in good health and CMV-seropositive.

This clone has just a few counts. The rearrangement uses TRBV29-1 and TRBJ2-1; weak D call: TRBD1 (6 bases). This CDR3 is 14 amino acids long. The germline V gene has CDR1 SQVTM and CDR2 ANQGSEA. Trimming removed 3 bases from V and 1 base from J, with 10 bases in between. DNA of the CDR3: TGCAGCGTTGAGGACAGCTCTTCCTACAATGAGCAGTTCTTC. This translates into CSVEDSSSYNEQFF.

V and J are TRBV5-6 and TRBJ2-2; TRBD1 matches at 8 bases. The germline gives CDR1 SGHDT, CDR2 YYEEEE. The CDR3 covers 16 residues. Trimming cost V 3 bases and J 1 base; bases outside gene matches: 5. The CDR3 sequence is CASSYPGQVNTGELFF. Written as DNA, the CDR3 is TGTGCCAGCAGCTATCCGGGACAGGTGAACACCGGGGAGCTGTTTTTT.

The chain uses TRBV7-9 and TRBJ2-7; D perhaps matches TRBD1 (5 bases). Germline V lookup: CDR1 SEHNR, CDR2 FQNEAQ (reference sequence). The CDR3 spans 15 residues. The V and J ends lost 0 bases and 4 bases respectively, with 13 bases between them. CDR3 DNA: TGTGCCAGCAGCTTAGCGCGAGGACACACTTACGAGCAGTACTTC. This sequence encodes CASSLARGHTYEQYF.

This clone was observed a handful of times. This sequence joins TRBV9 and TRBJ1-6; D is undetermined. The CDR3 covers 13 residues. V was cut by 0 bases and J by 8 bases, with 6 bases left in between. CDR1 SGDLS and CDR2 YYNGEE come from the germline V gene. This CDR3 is CASSVGADSPLHF. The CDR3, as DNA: TGTGCCAGCAGCGTAGGGGCAGATTCACCCCTCCACTTT.

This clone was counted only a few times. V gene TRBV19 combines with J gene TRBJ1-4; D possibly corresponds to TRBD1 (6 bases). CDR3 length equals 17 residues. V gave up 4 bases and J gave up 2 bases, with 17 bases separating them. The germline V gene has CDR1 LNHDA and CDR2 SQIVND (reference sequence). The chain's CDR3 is CASSKSQSGVTNEKLFF. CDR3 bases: TGTGCCAGTAGTAAGTCCCAATCAGGGGTGACTAATGAAAAACTGTTTTTT.

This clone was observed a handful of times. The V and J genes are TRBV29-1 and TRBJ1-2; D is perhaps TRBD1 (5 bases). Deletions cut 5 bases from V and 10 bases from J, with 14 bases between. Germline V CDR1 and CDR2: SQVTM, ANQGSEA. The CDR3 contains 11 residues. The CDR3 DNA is TGCAGCGTTCGCCGGGACTACGACTACACCTTC. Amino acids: CSVRRDYDYTF.

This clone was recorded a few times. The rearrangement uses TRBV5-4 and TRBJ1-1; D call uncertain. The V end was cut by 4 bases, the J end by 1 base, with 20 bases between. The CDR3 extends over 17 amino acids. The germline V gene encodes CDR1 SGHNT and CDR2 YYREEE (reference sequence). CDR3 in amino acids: CASSPVGDGRPNTEAFF. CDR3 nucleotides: TGTGCCAGCAGCCCTGTTGGCGATGGCAGGCCGAACACTGAAGCTTTCTTT.

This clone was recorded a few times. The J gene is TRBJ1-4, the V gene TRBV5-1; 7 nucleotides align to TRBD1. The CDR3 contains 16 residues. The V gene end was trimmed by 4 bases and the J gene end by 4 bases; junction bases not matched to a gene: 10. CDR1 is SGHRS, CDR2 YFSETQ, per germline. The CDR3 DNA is TGCGCCAGCAGCCGAAACAGGGGAGACCTTAATGAAAAACTGTTTTTT. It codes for CASSRNRGDLNEKLFF.

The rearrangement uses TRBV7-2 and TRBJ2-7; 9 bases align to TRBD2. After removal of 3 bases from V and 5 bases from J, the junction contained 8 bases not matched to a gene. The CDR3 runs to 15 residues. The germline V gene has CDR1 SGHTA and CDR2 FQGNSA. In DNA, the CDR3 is TGTGCCAGCAGCTTGTCTAGCGGGATTAACGACGAGCAGTACTTC. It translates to CASSLSSGINDEQYF.

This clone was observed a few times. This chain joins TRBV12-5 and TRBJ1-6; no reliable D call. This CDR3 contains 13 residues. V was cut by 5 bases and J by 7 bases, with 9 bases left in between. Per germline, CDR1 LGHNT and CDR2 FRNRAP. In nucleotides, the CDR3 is TGTGCTAGTGGTCCTGAGGAGAATTCACCCCTCCACTTT. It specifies CASGPEENSPLHF.

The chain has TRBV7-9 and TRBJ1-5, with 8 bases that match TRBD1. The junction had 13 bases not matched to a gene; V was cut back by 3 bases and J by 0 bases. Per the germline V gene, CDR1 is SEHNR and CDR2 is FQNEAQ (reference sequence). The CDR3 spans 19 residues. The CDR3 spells CASSFPGQALDYSNQPQHF. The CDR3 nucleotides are TGTGCCAGCAGCTTTCCGGGACAGGCCCTCGATTATAGCAATCAGCCCCAGCATTTT.

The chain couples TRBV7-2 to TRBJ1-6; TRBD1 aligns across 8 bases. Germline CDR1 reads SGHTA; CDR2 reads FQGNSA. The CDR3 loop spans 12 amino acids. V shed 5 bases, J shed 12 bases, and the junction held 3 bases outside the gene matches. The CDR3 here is CASSPDRGPLHF. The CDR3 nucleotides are TGTGCCAGCAGCCCAGACAGGGGACCCCTCCACTTT. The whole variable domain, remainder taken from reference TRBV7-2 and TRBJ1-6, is GAGVSQSPSNKVTEKGKDVELRCDPISGHTALYWYRQSLGQGLEFLIYFQGNSAPDKSGLPSDRFSAERTGGSVSTLTIQRTQQEDSAVYLCASSPDRGPLHFGNGTRLTVT.

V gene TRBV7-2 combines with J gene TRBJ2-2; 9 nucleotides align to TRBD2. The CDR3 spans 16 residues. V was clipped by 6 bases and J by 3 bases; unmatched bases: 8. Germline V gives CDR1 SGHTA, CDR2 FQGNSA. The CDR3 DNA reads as TGTGCCAGCAGGGACTGGGCTAGCGGGGACACCGGGGAGCTGTTTTTT. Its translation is CASRDWASGDTGELFF.

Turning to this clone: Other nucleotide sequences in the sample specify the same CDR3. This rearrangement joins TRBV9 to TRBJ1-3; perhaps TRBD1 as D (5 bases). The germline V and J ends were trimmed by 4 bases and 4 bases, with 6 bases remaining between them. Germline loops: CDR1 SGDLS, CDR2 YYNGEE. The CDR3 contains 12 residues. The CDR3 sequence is CASSRGGNTIYF. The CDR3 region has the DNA TGTGCCAGCAGCAGGGGCGGAAACACCATATATTTT.